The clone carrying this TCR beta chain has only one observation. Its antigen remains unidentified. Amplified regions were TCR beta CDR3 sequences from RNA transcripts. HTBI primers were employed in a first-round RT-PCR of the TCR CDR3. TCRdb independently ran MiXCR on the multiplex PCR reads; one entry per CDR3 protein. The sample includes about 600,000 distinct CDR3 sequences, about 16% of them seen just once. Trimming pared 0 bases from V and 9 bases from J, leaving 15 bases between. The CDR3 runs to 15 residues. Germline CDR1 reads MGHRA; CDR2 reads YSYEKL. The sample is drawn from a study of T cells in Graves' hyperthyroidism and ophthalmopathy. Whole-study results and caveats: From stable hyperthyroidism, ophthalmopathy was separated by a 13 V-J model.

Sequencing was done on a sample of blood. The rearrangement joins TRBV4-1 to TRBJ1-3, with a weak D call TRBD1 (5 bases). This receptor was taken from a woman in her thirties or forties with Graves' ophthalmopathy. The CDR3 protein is CASSQDRGQGGTIYF. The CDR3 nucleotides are TGCGCCAGCAGCCAAGATCGCGGGCAGGGCGGCACCATATATTTT.